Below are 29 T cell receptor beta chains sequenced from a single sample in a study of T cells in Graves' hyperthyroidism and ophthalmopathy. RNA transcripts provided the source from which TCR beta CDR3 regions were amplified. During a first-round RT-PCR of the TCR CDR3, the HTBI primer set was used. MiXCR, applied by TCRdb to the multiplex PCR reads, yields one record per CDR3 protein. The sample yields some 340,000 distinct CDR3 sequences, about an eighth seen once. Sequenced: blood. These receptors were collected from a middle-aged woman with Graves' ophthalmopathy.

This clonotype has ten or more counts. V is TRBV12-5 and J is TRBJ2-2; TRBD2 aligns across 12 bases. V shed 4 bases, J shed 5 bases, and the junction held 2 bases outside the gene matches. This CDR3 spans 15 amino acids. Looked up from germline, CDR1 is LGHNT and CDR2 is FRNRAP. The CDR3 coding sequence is TGTGCTAGTGGTTACGGGACTAGCGGGACCGGGGAGCTGTTTTTT. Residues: CASGYGTSGTGELFF. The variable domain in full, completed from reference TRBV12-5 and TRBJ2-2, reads DARVTQTPRHKVTEMGQEVTMRCQPILGHNTVFWYRQTMMQGLELLAYFRNRAPLDDSGMPKDRFSAEMPDATLATLKIQPSEPRDSAVYFCASGYGTSGTGELFFGEGSRLTVL.

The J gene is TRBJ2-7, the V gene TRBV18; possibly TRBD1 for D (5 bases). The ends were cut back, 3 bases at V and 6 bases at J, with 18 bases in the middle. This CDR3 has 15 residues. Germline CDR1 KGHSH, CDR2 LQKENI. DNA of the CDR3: TGTGCCAGCTCACCTGACTTGCGGCAGGGCACCGAGCAGTACTTC. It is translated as CASSPDLRQGTEQYF.

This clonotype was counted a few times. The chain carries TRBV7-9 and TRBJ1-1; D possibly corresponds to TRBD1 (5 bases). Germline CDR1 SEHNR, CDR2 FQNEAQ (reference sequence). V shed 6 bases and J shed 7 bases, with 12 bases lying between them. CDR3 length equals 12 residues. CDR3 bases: TGTGCCAGCAGTTTGACAGAGAGTGAAGCTTTCTTT. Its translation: CASSLTESEAFF.

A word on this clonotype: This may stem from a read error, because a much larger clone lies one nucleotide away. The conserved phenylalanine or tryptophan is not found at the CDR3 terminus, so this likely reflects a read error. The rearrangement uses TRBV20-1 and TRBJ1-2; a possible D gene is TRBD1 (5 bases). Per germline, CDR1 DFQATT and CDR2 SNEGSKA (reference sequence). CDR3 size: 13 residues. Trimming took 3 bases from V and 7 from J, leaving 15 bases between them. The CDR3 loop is CSASDRGRGGYTL. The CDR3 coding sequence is TGCAGTGCTAGCGATAGGGGACGAGGTGGCTACACCCTC.

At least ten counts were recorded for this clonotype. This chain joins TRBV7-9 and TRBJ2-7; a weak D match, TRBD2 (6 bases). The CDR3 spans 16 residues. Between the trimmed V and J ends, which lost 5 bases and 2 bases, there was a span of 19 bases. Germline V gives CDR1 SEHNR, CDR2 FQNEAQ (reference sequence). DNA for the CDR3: TGTGCCAGCAGCCTACTGGGAGGAGGGTCCGCCTACGAGCAGTACTTC. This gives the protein CASSLLGGGSAYEQYF. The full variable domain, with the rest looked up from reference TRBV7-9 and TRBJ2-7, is DTGVSQNPRHKITKRGQNVTFRCDPISEHNRLYWYRQTLGQGPEFLTYFQNEAQLEKSRLLSDRFSAERPKGSFSTLEIQRTEQGDSAMYLCASSLLGGGSAYEQYFGPGTRLTVT.

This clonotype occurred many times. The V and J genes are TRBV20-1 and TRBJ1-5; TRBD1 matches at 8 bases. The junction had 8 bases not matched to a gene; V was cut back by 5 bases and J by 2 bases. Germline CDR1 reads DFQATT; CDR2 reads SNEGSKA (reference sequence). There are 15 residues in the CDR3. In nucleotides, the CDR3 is TGCAGTGCTCAGCAGGGGGCTAGGCGCAATCAGCCCCAGCATTTT. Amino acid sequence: CSAQQGARRNQPQHF.

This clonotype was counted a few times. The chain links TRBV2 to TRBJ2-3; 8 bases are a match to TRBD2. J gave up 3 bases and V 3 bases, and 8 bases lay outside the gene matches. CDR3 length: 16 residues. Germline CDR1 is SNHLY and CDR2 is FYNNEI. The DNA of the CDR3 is TGTGCCAGCAGTGACCAAGCGGGGGCCACGACAGATACGCAGTATTTT. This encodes CASSDQAGATTDTQYF.

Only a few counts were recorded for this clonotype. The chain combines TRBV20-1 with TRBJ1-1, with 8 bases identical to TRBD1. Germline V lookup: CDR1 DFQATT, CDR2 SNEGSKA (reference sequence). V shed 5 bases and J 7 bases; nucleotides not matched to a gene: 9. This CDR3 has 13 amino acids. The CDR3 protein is CSAPQGGLGEAFF. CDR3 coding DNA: TGCAGTGCTCCACAGGGGGGGCTTGGTGAAGCTTTCTTT.

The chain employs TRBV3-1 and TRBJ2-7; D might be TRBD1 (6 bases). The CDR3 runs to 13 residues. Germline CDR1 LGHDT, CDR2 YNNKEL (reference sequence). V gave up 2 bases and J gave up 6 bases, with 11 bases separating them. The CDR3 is CASSQNRVGEQYF. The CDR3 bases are TGTGCCAGCAGCCAAAACAGGGTTGGCGAGCAGTACTTC.

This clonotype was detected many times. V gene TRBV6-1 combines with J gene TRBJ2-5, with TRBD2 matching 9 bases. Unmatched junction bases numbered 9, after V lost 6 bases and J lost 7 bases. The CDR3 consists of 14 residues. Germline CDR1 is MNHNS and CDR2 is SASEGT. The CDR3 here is CASSSLGLAGTQYF. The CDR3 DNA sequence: TGTGCCAGCAGCTCATTGGGACTAGCAGGGACCCAGTACTTC.

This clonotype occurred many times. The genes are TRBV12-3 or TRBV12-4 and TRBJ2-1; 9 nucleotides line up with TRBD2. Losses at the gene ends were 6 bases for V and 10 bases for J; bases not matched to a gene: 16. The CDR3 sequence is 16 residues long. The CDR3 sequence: CASSTYSGSGSGEQFF. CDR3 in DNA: TGTGCCAGCAGCACATATAGCGGGAGTGGGTCGGGGGAGCAGTTCTTC.

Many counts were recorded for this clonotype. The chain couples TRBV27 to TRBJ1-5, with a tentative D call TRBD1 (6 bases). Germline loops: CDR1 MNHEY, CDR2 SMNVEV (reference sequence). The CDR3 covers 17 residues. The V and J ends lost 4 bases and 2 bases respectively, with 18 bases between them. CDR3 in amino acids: CASSSHRDLSRNQPQHF. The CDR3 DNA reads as TGTGCCAGCAGTTCCCACAGGGATCTTTCCCGCAATCAGCCCCAGCATTTT.

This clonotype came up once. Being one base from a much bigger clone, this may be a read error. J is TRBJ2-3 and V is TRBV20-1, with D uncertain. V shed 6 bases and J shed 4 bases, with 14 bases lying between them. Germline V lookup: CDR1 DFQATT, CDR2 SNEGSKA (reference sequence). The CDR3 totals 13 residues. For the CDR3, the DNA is TGCAGTGCCTCCCCTCTTGTCCCAGATACGCAGTATTTT. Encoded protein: CSASPLVPDTQYF.

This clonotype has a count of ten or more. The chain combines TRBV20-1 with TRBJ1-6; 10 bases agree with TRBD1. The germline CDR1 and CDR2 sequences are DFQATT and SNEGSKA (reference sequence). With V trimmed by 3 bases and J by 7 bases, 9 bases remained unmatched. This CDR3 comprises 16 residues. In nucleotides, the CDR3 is TGCAGTGCTAGTCTAGCCGGGGGACAGGGGAATTCACCCCTCCACTTT. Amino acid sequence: CSASLAGGQGNSPLHF.

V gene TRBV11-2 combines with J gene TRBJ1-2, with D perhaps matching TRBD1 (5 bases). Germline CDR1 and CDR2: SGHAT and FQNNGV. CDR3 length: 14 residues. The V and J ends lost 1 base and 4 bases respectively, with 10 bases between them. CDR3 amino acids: CASSLVGTTYGYTF. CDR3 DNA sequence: TGTGCCAGCAGCTTAGTCGGGACTACCTATGGCTACACCTTC.

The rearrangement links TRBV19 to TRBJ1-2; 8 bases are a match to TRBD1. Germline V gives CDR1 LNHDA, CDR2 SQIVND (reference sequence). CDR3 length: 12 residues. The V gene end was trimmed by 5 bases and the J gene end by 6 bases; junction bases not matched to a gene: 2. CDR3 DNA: TGTGCCAGTAGTGACAGGGGCGATGGCTACACCTTC. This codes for CASSDRGDGYTF.

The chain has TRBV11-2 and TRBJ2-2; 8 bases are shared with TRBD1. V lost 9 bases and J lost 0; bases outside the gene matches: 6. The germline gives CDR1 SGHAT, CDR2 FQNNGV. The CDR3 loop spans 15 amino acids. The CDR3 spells CASSMTGANTGELFF. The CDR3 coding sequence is TGTGCCAGTAGTATGACAGGGGCGAACACCGGGGAGCTGTTTTTT.

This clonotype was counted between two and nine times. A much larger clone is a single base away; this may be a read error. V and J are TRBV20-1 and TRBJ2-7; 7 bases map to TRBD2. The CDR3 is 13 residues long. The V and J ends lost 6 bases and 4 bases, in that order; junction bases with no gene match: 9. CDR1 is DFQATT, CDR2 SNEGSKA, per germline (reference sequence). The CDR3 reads CSALGGNGYEQYF. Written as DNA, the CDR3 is TGCAGTGCCCTGGGGGGGAATGGTTACGAGCAGTACTTC.

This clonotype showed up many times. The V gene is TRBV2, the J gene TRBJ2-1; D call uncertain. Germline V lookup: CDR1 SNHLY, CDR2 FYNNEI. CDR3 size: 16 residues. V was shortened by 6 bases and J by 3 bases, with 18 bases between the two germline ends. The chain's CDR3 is CASRFRVQPLYNEQFF. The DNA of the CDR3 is TGTGCCAGCAGGTTCCGGGTCCAACCCCTCTACAATGAGCAGTTCTTC.

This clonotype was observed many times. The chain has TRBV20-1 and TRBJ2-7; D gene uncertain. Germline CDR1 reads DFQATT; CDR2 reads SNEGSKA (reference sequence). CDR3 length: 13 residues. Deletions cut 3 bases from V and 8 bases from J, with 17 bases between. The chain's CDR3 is CSASPAALRKQYF. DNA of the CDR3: TGCAGTGCTAGTCCAGCCGCACTACGAAAGCAGTACTTC.

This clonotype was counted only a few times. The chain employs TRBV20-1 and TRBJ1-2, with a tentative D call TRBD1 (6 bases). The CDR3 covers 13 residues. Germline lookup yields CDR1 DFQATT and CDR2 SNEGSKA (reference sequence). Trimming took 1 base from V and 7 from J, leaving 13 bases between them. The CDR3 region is CSARAQTGSGYTF. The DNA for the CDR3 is TGCAGTGCTAGAGCGCAGACAGGTAGTGGCTACACCTTC.

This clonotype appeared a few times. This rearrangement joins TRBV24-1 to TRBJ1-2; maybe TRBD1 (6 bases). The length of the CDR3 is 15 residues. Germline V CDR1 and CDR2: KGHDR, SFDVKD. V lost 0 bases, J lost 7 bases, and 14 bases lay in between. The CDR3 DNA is TGTGCCACCAGTGATTTGGGGCAGGGGCCCGGTGGCTACACCTTC. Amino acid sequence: CATSDLGQGPGGYTF.

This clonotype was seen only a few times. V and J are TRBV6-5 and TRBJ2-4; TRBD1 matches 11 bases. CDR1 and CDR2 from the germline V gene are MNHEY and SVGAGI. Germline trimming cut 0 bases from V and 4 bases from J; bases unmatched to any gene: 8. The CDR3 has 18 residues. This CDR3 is CASSYSGTGGFGKNIQYF. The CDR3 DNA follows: TGTGCCAGCAGTTACTCCGGGACAGGGGGGTTCGGTAAAAACATTCAGTACTTC.

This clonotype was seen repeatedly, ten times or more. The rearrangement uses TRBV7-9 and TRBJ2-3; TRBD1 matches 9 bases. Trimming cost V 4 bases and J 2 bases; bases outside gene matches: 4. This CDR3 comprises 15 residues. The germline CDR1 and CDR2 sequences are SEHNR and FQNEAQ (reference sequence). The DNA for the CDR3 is TGTGCCAGCAGCTGGACAGGGGACCCCACAGATACGCAGTATTTT. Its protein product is CASSWTGDPTDTQYF.

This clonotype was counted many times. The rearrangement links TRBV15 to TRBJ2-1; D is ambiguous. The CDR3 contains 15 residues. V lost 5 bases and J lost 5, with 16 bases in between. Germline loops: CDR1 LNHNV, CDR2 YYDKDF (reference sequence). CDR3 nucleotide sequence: TGTGCCACCAGCGCCGAGCGTTTAACAAACAATGAGCAGTTCTTC. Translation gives CATSAERLTNNEQFF. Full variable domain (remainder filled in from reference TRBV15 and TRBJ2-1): DAMVIQNPRYQVTQFGKPVTLSCSQTLNHNVMYWYQQKSSQAPKLLFHYYDKDFNNEADTPDNFQSRRPNTSFCFLDIRSPGLGDTAMYLCATSAERLTNNEQFFGPGTRLTVL.

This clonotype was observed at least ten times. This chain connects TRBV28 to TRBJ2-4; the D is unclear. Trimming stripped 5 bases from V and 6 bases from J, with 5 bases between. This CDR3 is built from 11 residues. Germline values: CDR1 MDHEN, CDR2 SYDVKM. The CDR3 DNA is TGTGCCAGCAGTGTGATAAACATTCAGTACTTC. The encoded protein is CASSVINIQYF.

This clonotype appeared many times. In DNA form, the CDR3 reads TGTGCCAGCAGCCCCGATTACTATGGCTACACCTTC. The encoded protein is CASSPDYYGYTF. The rearrangement links TRBV7-9 to TRBJ1-2; D is uncertain. Trimming took 5 bases from V and 3 from J, leaving 7 bases between them. This CDR3 is built from 12 residues. Per the germline V gene, CDR1 is SEHNR and CDR2 is FQNEAQ (reference sequence). The variable domain in full, with the rest retrieved from reference TRBV7-9 and TRBJ1-2, is DTGVSQNPRHKITKRGQNVTFRCDPISEHNRLYWYRQTLGQGPEFLTYFQNEAQLEKSRLLSDRFSAERPKGSFSTLEIQRTEQGDSAMYLCASSPDYYGYTFGSGTRLTVV.

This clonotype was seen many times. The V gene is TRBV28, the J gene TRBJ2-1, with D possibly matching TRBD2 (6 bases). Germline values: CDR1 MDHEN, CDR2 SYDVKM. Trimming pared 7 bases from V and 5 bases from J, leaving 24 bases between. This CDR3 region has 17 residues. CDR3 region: CASTRTLSGVAHNEQFF. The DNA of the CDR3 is TGTGCCAGCACCCGCACGTTGTCGGGGGTGGCCCACAATGAGCAGTTCTTC.

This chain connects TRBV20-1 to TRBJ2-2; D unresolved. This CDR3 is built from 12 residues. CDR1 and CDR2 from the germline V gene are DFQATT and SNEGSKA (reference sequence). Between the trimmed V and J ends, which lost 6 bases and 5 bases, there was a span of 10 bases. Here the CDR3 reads CSAKRLTGELFF. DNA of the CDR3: TGCAGTGCCAAGCGACTTACCGGGGAGCTGTTTTTT.